Each of the 31 T cell receptor beta chains below was sequenced from the same sample in a study of T cell responses to AZD1222 COVID-19 vaccine. Sequenced by immunoSEQ multiplex PCR; TCRdb stores in-frame clones only, minus some. This table has about 110,000 clones, about 90% appearing once. The sample consisted of peripheral blood, taken 28 days after the second AZD1222 dose. These receptor sequences come from an adult who received the AZD1222 COVID-19 vaccine.

The rearrangement uses TRBV10-3 and TRBJ1-5; no reliable D call. The germline CDR1 and CDR2 sequences are ENHRY and SYGVKD. V was trimmed by 7 bases and J by 5 bases, leaving 12 bases between them. The CDR3 extends over 13 amino acids. CDR3 DNA sequence: TGTGCCATCACCAAGACACTTGATCAGCCCCAGCATTTT. Protein product: CAITKTLDQPQHF.

The gene calls are TRBV5-4 and TRBJ2-1; 9 nucleotides line up with TRBD2. The germline V gene encodes CDR1 SGHNT and CDR2 YYREEE (reference sequence). Trimming removed 5 bases from V and 6 bases from J; junction bases left unmatched: 9. This CDR3 spans 15 amino acids. As DNA, the CDR3 is TGTGCCAGCAGTGAGGCGGGAGGGCCGCGCAATGAGCAGTTCTTC. It translates to CASSEAGGPRNEQFF.

This rearrangement joins TRBV19 to TRBJ2-1; TRBD2 is a possible D gene (6 bases). V shed 3 bases and J shed 2 bases, with 8 bases lying between them. This CDR3 is 14 amino acids long. CDR1 is LNHDA and CDR2 is SQIVND in the germline V gene (reference sequence). CDR3 coding DNA: TGTGCCAGTAGTATGGCGGGGACCTACAATGAGCAGTTCTTC. This gives the protein CASSMAGTYNEQFF.

V is TRBV7-9 and J is TRBJ2-2, with D tentatively TRBD2 (5 bases). V shed 2 bases and J shed 4 bases, with 14 bases lying between them. CDR1 SEHNR and CDR2 FQNEAQ come from the germline V gene (reference sequence). This CDR3 region has 16 residues. CDR3 in amino acids: CASSLLRGGITGELFF. For the CDR3, the DNA is TGTGCCAGCAGCTTACTTAGAGGAGGTATCACCGGGGAGCTGTTTTTT.

This chain uses TRBV10-3 with TRBJ2-7; TRBD2 aligns across 11 bases. Losses at the gene ends were 10 bases for V and 0 bases for J; bases not matched to a gene: 14. Germline values: CDR1 ENHRY, CDR2 SYGVKD. This CDR3 contains 17 residues. This chain's CDR3 is CATQGLAGTSYSYEQYF. Written as DNA, the CDR3 is TGTGCCACCCAAGGACTAGCGGGCACCTCTTACTCCTACGAGCAGTACTTC.

The gene calls are TRBV4-1 and TRBJ1-5; possibly TRBD1 for D (5 bases). The CDR3 length is 15 residues. V lost 3 bases and J 5 bases, leaving 14 bases between the germline ends. Looked up from germline, CDR1 is MGHRA and CDR2 is YSYEKL. The CDR3 sequence is CASSQAGTLDQPQHF. Here the CDR3 DNA reads TGCGCCAGCAGCCAGGCTGGGACTTTGGATCAGCCCCAGCATTTT.

This clone came up a few times. The rearrangement uses TRBV5-4 and TRBJ1-3; 7 positions match TRBD1. The length of the CDR3 is 18 residues. V shed 0 bases, J shed 0 bases, and the junction held 9 bases outside the gene matches. Germline V gene data show CDR1 as SGHNT and CDR2 as YYREEE (reference sequence). Here the CDR3 reads CASSLEIRTGNSGNTIYF. The CDR3, as DNA: TGTGCCAGCAGCTTGGAAATTCGGACAGGCAACTCTGGAAACACCATATATTTT.

This clone appeared once. The V call is TRBV5-1, the J call TRBJ2-5; 8 nucleotides align to TRBD2. V dropped 0 bases and J dropped 5; count of bases not matched to a gene: 6. The CDR3 has 15 amino acids. Germline V gene sequence: CDR1 SGHRS, CDR2 YFSETQ. CDR3: CASSLGTSLGETQYF. The DNA of the CDR3 is TGCGCCAGCAGCTTGGGGACTAGCTTGGGGGAGACCCAGTACTTC.

V gene TRBV7-9 combines with J gene TRBJ2-7; a possible D gene is TRBD2 (6 bases). The germline gives CDR1 SEHNR, CDR2 FQNEAQ (reference sequence). This CDR3 spans 15 amino acids. Trimming pared 3 bases from V and 0 bases from J, leaving 12 bases between. The DNA for the CDR3 is TGTGCCAGCAGCTTGGTTGCGGGGACCTCCTACGAGCAGTACTTC. It specifies CASSLVAGTSYEQYF.

This chain uses TRBV2 with TRBJ1-2; tentative D call: TRBD1 (6 bases). The length of the CDR3 is 13 residues. Germline V gene lookup returns CDR1 SNHLY and CDR2 FYNNEI. Trimming cost V 6 bases and J 3 bases, with 11 bases left between them. As DNA, the CDR3 is TGTGCCAGCAGGGGACAAACCTACTATGGCTACACCTTC. Translated: CASRGQTYYGYTF.

This chain links TRBV28 with TRBJ1-1; D is unresolved. With 6 bases removed from V and 0 bases from J, the gap between germline ends came to 11 bases. The CDR3 runs 14 residues. From germline, CDR1 is MDHEN and CDR2 SYDVKM. For the CDR3, the DNA is TGTGCCAGCAGGCCCGGGCAGATGAACACTGAAGCTTTCTTT. Encoded protein: CASRPGQMNTEAFF.

The chain combines TRBV19 with TRBJ1-1; D is perhaps TRBD1 (5 bases). In germline, CDR1 is LNHDA, CDR2 SQIVND (reference sequence). The CDR3 loop spans 13 amino acids. V was cut by 5 bases and J by 6 bases, with 13 bases left in between. The CDR3, as DNA: TGTGCCAGTAGTTGGGACTACAACGCTGAAGCTTTCTTT. It yields the protein CASSWDYNAEAFF.

This chain joins TRBV2 and TRBJ2-7; TRBD1 matches 9 bases. J gave up 6 bases and V 5 bases, and 17 bases lay outside the gene matches. Germline CDR1 SNHLY, CDR2 FYNNEI. This CDR3 has 17 residues. CDR3 sequence (DNA): TGTGCCAGCAGTTGGGGGTCTACAGGGGGCTCCATCGGCGAGCAGTACTTC. Its translation: CASSWGSTGGSIGEQYF.

This clone was counted once. Germline and junction disagree at one end, which may indicate a read error. The chain carries TRBV4-3 and TRBJ2-7, with D hard to call. Germline values: CDR1 LGHNA, CDR2 YSLEER. The CDR3 sequence is 14 residues long. CDR3 region: CASSQDALSYEQYF. In nucleotides, the CDR3 is TGCGCCAGCAGTCAAGATGCCCTCTCCTACGAGCAGTACTTC.

J is TRBJ1-2 and V is TRBV12-3 or TRBV12-4; D gene ambiguous. The CDR3 is made up of 12 amino acids. The CDR3 nucleotides read TGTTCCTTAGGCGTTAATAACTATGGCTACACCTTC. This codes for CSLGVNNYGYTF.

This chain connects TRBV9 to TRBJ2-1; D might be TRBD1 (6 bases). CDR3 length: 15 residues. V lost 0 bases and J lost 3, with 10 bases in between. Germline V gene sequence: CDR1 SGDLS, CDR2 YYNGEE. The CDR3 DNA sequence: TGTGCCAGCAGCGTAGAAGGGGGTCACTACAATGAGCAGTTCTTC. Its translation: CASSVEGGHYNEQFF.

The rearrangement joins TRBV7-2 to TRBJ2-3, with 9 bases identical to TRBD2. From germline, CDR1 is SGHTA and CDR2 FQGNSA. CDR3 length: 15 residues. Trimming removed 3 bases from V and 3 bases from J; junction bases left unmatched: 4. CDR3 coding DNA: TGTGCCAGCAGCTTGGGACTAGCCCCAACAGATACGCAGTATTTT. It specifies CASSLGLAPTDTQYF.

The chain links TRBV15 to TRBJ2-7; D might be TRBD1 or TRBD2, each matching 7 bases. Germline CDR1 and CDR2: LNHNV and YYDKDF (reference sequence). The length of the CDR3 is 14 residues. Trimming removed 7 bases at V and 3 bases at J, with 16 bases between. The CDR3 reads CATKRDRVNYEQYF. DNA of the CDR3: TGTGCCACCAAGCGGGACAGAGTAAACTACGAGCAGTACTTC.

This clone was seen just once. The CDR3 reads CASSSQGADTIYF. The CDR3 DNA sequence: TGTGCCAGCAGCTCACAGGGGGCCGACACCATATATTTT. The chain is built from TRBV5-4 and TRBJ1-3, with 9 bases aligning to TRBD1. The CDR3 has 13 amino acids. Germline loops: CDR1 SGHNT, CDR2 YYREEE (reference sequence). V was pared by 3 bases and J by 8 bases, with 3 bases of the junction left unmatched.

A single count supports this clone. The chain couples TRBV19 to TRBJ2-7; D not resolved. V dropped 2 bases and J dropped 3 bases, with 14 bases sitting between them. The CDR3 has 15 amino acids. Germline CDR1 LNHDA, CDR2 SQIVND (reference sequence). For the CDR3, the DNA is TGTGCCAGTAGTATATCCGTGAGCTCCGTCTACGAGCAGTACTTC. Translated: CASSISVSSVYEQYF.

V is TRBV10-3 and J is TRBJ1-5; no clear D. The V end was cut by 2 bases, the J end by 6 bases, with 14 bases between. CDR3 size: 15 residues. In germline, CDR1 is ENHRY, CDR2 SYGVKD. The CDR3 sequence is CAISEPPRGLQPQHF. CDR3 nucleotides: TGTGCCATCAGTGAGCCCCCGCGTGGTCTTCAGCCCCAGCATTTT.

V is TRBV7-9 and J is TRBJ2-1; no clear D. The CDR3 contains 13 residues. The V end lost 5 bases, the J end lost 8 bases, and 13 bases lay between the germline ends. Germline loops: CDR1 SEHNR, CDR2 FQNEAQ (reference sequence). The CDR3 nucleotides are TGTGCCAGCAGCCCAAAAAGTAGGGATGAGCAGTTCTTC. It translates to CASSPKSRDEQFF. Together with reference TRBV7-9 and TRBJ2-1, the CDR3 gives the full variable domain: DTGVSQNPRHKITKRGQNVTFRCDPISEHNRLYWYRQTLGQGPEFLTYFQNEAQLEKSRLLSDRFSAERPKGSFSTLEIQRTEQGDSAMYLCASSPKSRDEQFFGPGTRLTVL.

The chain carries TRBV28 and TRBJ2-7; D unclear. The CDR3 covers 12 residues. The germline CDR1 and CDR2 sequences are MDHEN and SYDVKM. Deletions cut 5 bases from V and 3 bases from J, with 8 bases between. The CDR3 DNA reads as TGTGCCAGCAGTCCCCCGGGCTACGAGCAGTACTTC. Amino acids: CASSPPGYEQYF.

The chain is built from TRBV7-9 and TRBJ2-1; 10 nucleotides match TRBD2. The CDR3 consists of 14 residues. The V and J ends lost 4 bases and 7 bases, in that order; junction bases with no gene match: 4. In germline, CDR1 is SEHNR, CDR2 FQNEAQ (reference sequence). The CDR3 DNA reads as TGTGCCAGCAGCTCGTGGACTAGCGGTAATGAGCAGTTCTTC. It codes for CASSSWTSGNEQFF.

The chain joins TRBV12-5 to TRBJ1-5, with 8 bases fitting TRBD1. The length of the CDR3 is 19 residues. The germline V gene encodes CDR1 LGHNT and CDR2 FRNRAP. J gave up 8 bases and V 0 bases, and 18 bases lay outside the gene matches. CDR3 bases: TGTGCTAGTGGTTTGGTACTTTTCGGGGTGGGCAGGGGGCTTGAGCCCCAGCATTTT. Translated: CASGLVLFGVGRGLEPQHF.

The chain couples TRBV3-1 (or the pseudogene TRBV3-2) to TRBJ2-3, with D maybe TRBD2 (6 bases). Trimming removed 7 bases from V and 3 bases from J, with 17 bases in between. Looked up from germline, CDR1 is LGHDT and CDR2 is YNNKEL (reference sequence). CDR3 length: 15 residues. The CDR3 spells CASTPGGGRTDTQYF. Written as DNA, the CDR3 is TGTGCCAGCACCCCGGGCGGAGGGAGGACAGATACGCAGTATTTT.

This rearrangement joins TRBV6-2 or TRBV6-3 to TRBJ1-1; a weak D match, TRBD1 (5 bases). Germline values: CDR1 MNHEY, CDR2 SVGEGT. This CDR3 contains 14 residues. V lost 3 bases, J lost 1 base, and 9 bases lay in between. CDR3 protein: CASSYRGENTEAFF. The CDR3 DNA sequence: TGTGCCAGCAGTTATCGAGGGGAGAACACTGAAGCTTTCTTT.

This chain joins TRBV28 and TRBJ1-4; 8 nucleotides match TRBD1. Germline CDR1 is MDHEN and CDR2 is SYDVKM. J was trimmed by 8 bases and V by 4 bases; bases with no gene match: 9. The CDR3 sequence is 15 residues long. CDR3 nucleotides: TGTGCCAGCAGTTCCCCGAACAGGGGGAGGGAAAAACTGTTTTTT. Protein sequence: CASSSPNRGREKLFF.

This clone was picked up one time. This chain joins TRBV30 and TRBJ1-3; no clear D. The CDR3 contains 17 residues. The V end was cut by 2 bases, the J end by 0 bases, with 17 bases between. The V gene's germline CDR1 is GTSNPN and CDR2 SVGIG (reference sequence). The CDR3 nucleotides read TGTGCCTGGAGTTCTTCCCTTCGAGGTAGCTCTGGAAACACCATATATTTT. As protein: CAWSSSLRGSSGNTIYF.

Only one count was recorded for this clone. The V gene is TRBV28, the J gene TRBJ1-2, with D maybe TRBD1 (5 bases). Germline CDR1 reads MDHEN; CDR2 reads SYDVKM. The CDR3 has 13 amino acids. V gave up 1 base and J gave up 7 bases, with 10 bases separating them. CDR3: CASSLSRVGGYTF. The CDR3, as DNA: TGTGCCAGCAGTTTATCCAGGGTTGGTGGCTACACCTTC.

V usage is TRBV12-3 or TRBV12-4 and J usage is TRBJ1-1; D is uncertain. Between the trimmed V and J ends, which lost 5 bases and 5 bases, there was a span of 12 bases. The CDR3 consists of 13 residues. CDR3 sequence: CASSRGPRTEAFF. The DNA of the CDR3 is TGTGCCAGCAGTCGAGGTCCACGGACTGAAGCTTTCTTT.